This TCR beta chain was sequenced during a study of blood T cell repertoires in COVID-19. The germline V gene encodes CDR1 KGHDR and CDR2 SFDVKD. CDR3 length: 14 residues. V dropped 3 bases and J dropped 7 bases, with 14 bases sitting between them. Clones were read by immunoSEQ multiplex PCR, and TCRdb kept only the in-frame ones, dropping some. The repertoire holds about 270,000 clones, with roughly 86% as singletons. The sequence was obtained from an elderly woman with COVID-19, enrolled during active disease. The rearrangement joins TRBV24-1 to TRBJ2-5; D might be TRBD1 (6 bases). Sequencing input: peripheral blood. DNA of the CDR3: TGTGCCACCAGTGATCCGACAGGAACAAGGACCCAGTACTTC. Translation: CATSDPTGTRTQYF.